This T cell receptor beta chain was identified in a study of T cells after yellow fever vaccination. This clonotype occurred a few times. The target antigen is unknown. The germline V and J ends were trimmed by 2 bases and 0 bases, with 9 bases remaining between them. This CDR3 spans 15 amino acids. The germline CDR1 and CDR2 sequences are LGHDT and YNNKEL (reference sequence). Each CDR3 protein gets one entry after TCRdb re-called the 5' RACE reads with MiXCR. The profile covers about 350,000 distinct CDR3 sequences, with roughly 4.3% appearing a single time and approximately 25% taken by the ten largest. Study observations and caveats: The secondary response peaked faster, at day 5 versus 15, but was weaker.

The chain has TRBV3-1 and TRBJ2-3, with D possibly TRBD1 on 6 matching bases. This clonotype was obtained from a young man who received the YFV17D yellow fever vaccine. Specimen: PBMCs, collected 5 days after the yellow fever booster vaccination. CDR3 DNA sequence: TGTGCCAGCAGCCAAAACACAGGGAGCACAGATACGCAGTATTTT. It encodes CASSQNTGSTDTQYF.